The rows below give T cell receptor beta chains drawn from one sample of a study of blood T cell repertoires in COVID-19. Sequencing used immunoSEQ multiplex PCR; TCRdb keeps in-frame clones, though not all of them. The table has a few hundred thousand clones, 65% to 90% seen once. Sequenced input: peripheral blood. The origin of the receptors is a man in his fifties or sixties with active or convalescent COVID-19. CDR3s include the opening cysteine and the closing phenylalanine or tryptophan. Each record gives: D gene, V gene, clone size, J gene, CDR3 protein, CDR3 DNA. The D gene is left open where the match is weak. A row's size may be missing; if present it is once, few, many or a size class.

d_gene: NA; v_gene: TRBV20-1; abundance: NA; j_gene: TRBJ2-7; CDR3aa: CSASGGDRPYEQYF; CDR3nt: TGCAGTGCTAGTGGGGGTGACAGACCCTACGAGCAGTACTTC
d_gene: NA; v_gene: TRBV5-1; abundance: NA; j_gene: TRBJ2-7; CDR3aa: CASSSNNLAYEQYF; CDR3nt: TGCGCCAGCAGCTCGAATAACTTGGCCTACGAGCAGTACTTC
d_gene: TRBD2; v_gene: TRBV4-1; abundance: NA; j_gene: TRBJ2-5; CDR3aa: CASSQVGSGRSRGETQYF; CDR3nt: TGCGCCAGCAGCCAAGTGGGTAGCGGGAGGTCCCGGGGGGAGACCCAGTACTTC
d_gene: TRBD1; v_gene: TRBV4-2; abundance: NA; j_gene: TRBJ2-2; CDR3aa: CASSQQGEENTGELFF; CDR3nt: TGTGCCAGCAGCCAACAGGGGGAAGAGAACACCGGGGAGCTGTTTTTT
d_gene: NA; v_gene: TRBV5-1; abundance: NA; j_gene: TRBJ1-1; CDR3aa: CASSFSTGNTEAFF; CDR3nt: TGCGCCAGCAGCTTTTCCACGGGGAACACTGAAGCTTTCTTT
d_gene: NA; v_gene: TRBV6-1; abundance: NA; j_gene: TRBJ2-5; CDR3aa: CASSDRRSRAVETQYF; CDR3nt: TGTGCCAGCAGTGATAGGAGAAGCAGGGCAGTAGAGACCCAGTACTTC
d_gene: NA; v_gene: TRBV30; abundance: NA; j_gene: TRBJ2-7; CDR3aa: CALEAGTRASRGYEQYF; CDR3nt: TGTGCCCTTGAGGCCGGGACAAGAGCCTCACGTGGCTACGAGCAGTACTTC
d_gene: TRBD2; v_gene: TRBV13; abundance: NA; j_gene: TRBJ2-7; CDR3aa: CASSLSRGSGSSYEQYF; CDR3nt: TGTGCCAGCAGCTTAAGTCGGGGTAGCGGGAGCTCCTACGAGCAGTACTTC
d_gene: NA; v_gene: TRBV12-3/TRBV12-4; abundance: NA; j_gene: TRBJ2-3; CDR3aa: CASRQATDTQYF; CDR3nt: TGTGCCAGCAGACAGGCTACAGATACGCAGTATTTT
d_gene: NA; v_gene: TRBV7-3; abundance: NA; j_gene: TRBJ1-3; CDR3aa: CASSLTSYGNTIYF; CDR3nt: TGTGCCAGCAGCTTAACCTCGTATGGAAACACCATATATTTT
d_gene: NA; v_gene: TRBV10-3; abundance: NA; j_gene: TRBJ1-2; CDR3aa: CAISESHGEYTF; CDR3nt: TGTGCCATCAGTGAGTCTCACGGGGAGTACACCTTC
d_gene: NA; v_gene: TRBV6-5; abundance: once; j_gene: TRBJ2-1; CDR3aa: CASGTYRGFYNEQFF; CDR3nt: TGTGCCAGCGGGACTTACAGGGGTTTCTACAATGAGCAGTTCTTC
d_gene: TRBD1; v_gene: TRBV7-2; abundance: few; j_gene: TRBJ1-3; CDR3aa: CASSPGGTAGNTIYF; CDR3nt: TGTGCCAGCAGCCCAGGGGGGACCGCTGGAAACACCATATATTTT
d_gene: TRBD1; v_gene: TRBV4-1; abundance: NA; j_gene: TRBJ2-3; CDR3aa: CASSQGGQGIGTDTQYF; CDR3nt: TGCGCCAGCAGCCAAGGAGGACAGGGTATCGGCACAGATACGCAGTATTTT
d_gene: NA; v_gene: TRBV28; abundance: NA; j_gene: TRBJ2-7; CDR3aa: CASSADPGGRSYEQYF; CDR3nt: TGTGCCAGCAGCGCCGATCCCGGCGGTCGCTCCTACGAGCAGTACTTC
d_gene: NA; v_gene: TRBV28; abundance: NA; j_gene: TRBJ1-5; CDR3aa: CASSFPGTNSNQPQHF; CDR3nt: TGTGCCAGCAGTTTCCCCGGGACAAATAGCAATCAGCCCCAGCATTTT
d_gene: TRBD1; v_gene: TRBV6-5; abundance: NA; j_gene: TRBJ2-7; CDR3aa: CASRTRTGPYEQYF; CDR3nt: TGTGCCAGCAGGACGAGGACAGGACCCTACGAGCAGTACTTC
d_gene: TRBD2; v_gene: TRBV14; abundance: NA; j_gene: TRBJ2-1; CDR3aa: CASSQVAAGGPYNEQFF; CDR3nt: TGTGCCAGCAGCCAAGTTGCAGCGGGAGGGCCATACAATGAGCAGTTCTTC
d_gene: NA; v_gene: TRBV9; abundance: once; j_gene: TRBJ2-2; CDR3aa: CASSVGGSVANTGELFF; CDR3nt: TGTGCCAGCAGCGTAGGGGGCAGCGTAGCGAACACCGGGGAGCTGTTTTTT
d_gene: TRBD2; v_gene: TRBV7-3; abundance: NA; j_gene: TRBJ2-3; CDR3aa: CASSLTGLAGGSTDTQYF; CDR3nt: TGTGCCAGCAGCTTAACGGGACTAGCGGGAGGCAGCACAGATACGCAGTATTTT
d_gene: NA; v_gene: TRBV19; abundance: NA; j_gene: TRBJ2-7; CDR3aa: CASSTGGLRYEQYF; CDR3nt: TGTGCCAGTAGTACAGGGGGACTCCGTTACGAGCAGTACTTC
d_gene: TRBD2; v_gene: TRBV27; abundance: NA; j_gene: TRBJ2-4; CDR3aa: CASSLYGRGNIQYF; CDR3nt: TGTGCCAGCAGTTTATACGGGAGGGGAAACATTCAGTACTTC
d_gene: TRBD2; v_gene: TRBV18; abundance: NA; j_gene: TRBJ2-7; CDR3aa: CASSPRREGQRSSYEQYF; CDR3nt: TGTGCCAGCTCACCAAGACGGGAGGGCCAGCGGAGCTCCTACGAGCAGTACTTC
d_gene: TRBD1; v_gene: TRBV5-1; abundance: NA; j_gene: TRBJ2-3; CDR3aa: CASSLQTQGAGDTQYF; CDR3nt: TGCGCCAGCAGCTTGCAGACTCAGGGGGCTGGAGATACGCAGTATTTT
d_gene: NA; v_gene: TRBV27; abundance: NA; j_gene: TRBJ1-2; CDR3aa: CASSYSGLGEGYTF; CDR3nt: TGTGCCAGCAGTTATAGCGGGCTCGGTGAAGGCTACACCTTC
d_gene: NA; v_gene: TRBV12-3/TRBV12-4; abundance: NA; j_gene: TRBJ1-3; CDR3aa: CASSQNTIYF; CDR3nt: TGTGCCAGCAGTCAAAACACCATATATTTT
d_gene: NA; v_gene: TRBV28; abundance: NA; j_gene: TRBJ2-7; CDR3aa: CASREASYEQYF; CDR3nt: TGTGCCAGCAGAGAGGCCTCCTACGAGCAGTACTTC
d_gene: TRBD1; v_gene: TRBV4-1; abundance: few; j_gene: TRBJ2-7; CDR3aa: CASSQVPGQGSNEQYF; CDR3nt: TGCGCCAGCAGCCAAGTGCCGGGACAGGGTTCGAACGAGCAGTACTTC
d_gene: NA; v_gene: TRBV19; abundance: NA; j_gene: TRBJ1-2; CDR3aa: CASSLQANGYTF; CDR3nt: TGTGCCAGTAGTCTCCAGGCGAATGGCTACACCTTC
d_gene: TRBD1; v_gene: TRBV30; abundance: NA; j_gene: TRBJ2-1; CDR3aa: CAWSTEAQGAYNEQFF; CDR3nt: TGTGCCTGGAGTACCGAGGCGCAGGGGGCATACAATGAGCAGTTCTTC
d_gene: NA; v_gene: TRBV6-5; abundance: NA; j_gene: TRBJ2-4; CDR3aa: CASSYDRLNIQYF; CDR3nt: TGTGCCAGCAGTTACGACAGGCTAAACATTCAGTACTTC
d_gene: NA; v_gene: TRBV3-1/TRBV3-2; abundance: NA; j_gene: TRBJ1-6; CDR3aa: CASSLSSYNSPLHF; CDR3nt: TGTGCCAGCAGCCTGAGCTCCTATAATTCACCCCTCCACTTT
d_gene: TRBD2; v_gene: TRBV7-9; abundance: NA; j_gene: TRBJ2-7; CDR3aa: CASSPGGVGNYEQYF; CDR3nt: TGTGCCAGCAGCCCCGGGGGGGTGGGGAACTACGAGCAGTACTTC
d_gene: TRBD1; v_gene: TRBV4-1; abundance: NA; j_gene: TRBJ2-7; CDR3aa: CASSQPGTVPQYF; CDR3nt: TGCGCCAGCAGCCAGCCCGGGACAGTCCCGCAGTACTTC
d_gene: NA; v_gene: TRBV4-1; abundance: NA; j_gene: TRBJ2-1; CDR3aa: CASNQRRLDDEQFF; CDR3nt: TGCGCCAGCAACCAGCGGAGGCTAGACGATGAGCAGTTCTTC
d_gene: TRBD1; v_gene: TRBV4-1; abundance: NA; j_gene: TRBJ2-7; CDR3aa: CASSPIFGTGGHEQYF; CDR3nt: TGCGCCAGCAGCCCCATTTTCGGGACAGGGGGCCACGAGCAGTACTTC
d_gene: TRBD1; v_gene: TRBV19; abundance: NA; j_gene: TRBJ1-1; CDR3aa: CASSRLRETKRTGWKAFF; CDR3nt: TGTGCCAGCAGTCGTTTACGCGAGACCAAGAGGACAGGGTGGAAAGCTTTCTTT
d_gene: NA; v_gene: TRBV4-3; abundance: NA; j_gene: TRBJ2-2; CDR3aa: CASSQERYSGELFF; CDR3nt: TGCGCCAGCAGCCAAGAGCGGTACTCCGGGGAGCTGTTTTTT
d_gene: TRBD2; v_gene: TRBV13; abundance: NA; j_gene: TRBJ2-3; CDR3aa: CASSSGTSGRAGDTQYF; CDR3nt: TGTGCCAGCAGCTCTGGGACTAGCGGGAGGGCCGGTGATACGCAGTATTTT
d_gene: NA; v_gene: TRBV7-9; abundance: NA; j_gene: TRBJ2-1; CDR3aa: CASSFGEQFF; CDR3nt: TGTGCCAGCAGCTTTGGCGAGCAGTTCTTC
d_gene: NA; v_gene: TRBV29-1; abundance: NA; j_gene: TRBJ2-3; CDR3aa: CSVGSFTDTQYF; CDR3nt: TGCAGCGTGGGCAGCTTCACAGATACGCAGTATTTT
d_gene: NA; v_gene: TRBV19; abundance: NA; j_gene: TRBJ2-1; CDR3aa: CASKVSQGSYNEQFF; CDR3nt: TGTGCCAGTAAGGTGTCCCAGGGATCCTACAATGAGCAGTTCTTC
d_gene: TRBD2; v_gene: TRBV2; abundance: NA; j_gene: TRBJ2-3; CDR3aa: CASSEVQRERGRDTQYF; CDR3nt: TGTGCCAGCAGTGAGGTCCAGCGGGAGAGGGGTAGGGATACGCAGTATTTT
d_gene: TRBD1; v_gene: TRBV9; abundance: NA; j_gene: TRBJ2-5; CDR3aa: CASSVGGQSETQYF; CDR3nt: TGTGCCAGCAGCGTAGGGGGACAGTCGGAGACCCAGTACTTC
d_gene: NA; v_gene: TRBV12-3/TRBV12-4; abundance: once; j_gene: TRBJ2-5; CDR3aa: CASSSRAQETQYF; CDR3nt: TGTGCCAGCAGTTCCAGGGCACAAGAGACCCAGTACTTC
d_gene: NA; v_gene: TRBV6-2/TRBV6-3; abundance: NA; j_gene: TRBJ2-4; CDR3aa: CASSYGRSGKNIQYF; CDR3nt: TGTGCCAGCAGTTACGGGCGGAGCGGCAAAAACATTCAGTACTTC
d_gene: NA; v_gene: TRBV10-3; abundance: NA; j_gene: TRBJ1-3; CDR3aa: CAIRLDSTVGNTIYF; CDR3nt: TGTGCCATCAGATTGGACAGTACGGTTGGAAACACCATATATTTT
d_gene: NA; v_gene: TRBV2; abundance: NA; j_gene: TRBJ1-3; CDR3aa: CASSENPPGNTIYF; CDR3nt: TGTGCCAGCAGTGAAAATCCTCCCGGAAACACCATATATTTT
d_gene: NA; v_gene: TRBV27; abundance: NA; j_gene: TRBJ2-2; CDR3aa: CATSGTGELFF; CDR3nt: TGTGCCACCTCAGGGACCGGGGAGCTGTTTTTT
d_gene: NA; v_gene: TRBV30; abundance: once; j_gene: TRBJ1-1; CDR3aa: CAWSLSSGAFF; CDR3nt: TGTGCCTGGAGTCTTAGTTCCGGGGCTTTCTTT
d_gene: TRBD1; v_gene: TRBV4-2; abundance: NA; j_gene: TRBJ1-2; CDR3aa: CASSQVPGQGDYGYTF; CDR3nt: TGTGCCAGCAGCCAAGTTCCGGGACAGGGGGACTATGGCTACACCTTC
d_gene: TRBD2; v_gene: TRBV25-1; abundance: NA; j_gene: TRBJ2-1; CDR3aa: CASSELSGRALNEQFF; CDR3nt: TGTGCCAGCAGTGAATTGAGCGGGAGAGCCCTCAATGAGCAGTTCTTC
d_gene: TRBD2; v_gene: TRBV27; abundance: NA; j_gene: TRBJ2-3; CDR3aa: CASSVAGGPTDTQYF; CDR3nt: TGTGCCAGCAGTGTAGCGGGAGGTCCTACAGATACGCAGTATTTT
d_gene: NA; v_gene: TRBV28; abundance: NA; j_gene: TRBJ1-2; CDR3aa: CASSLRRGDGYTF; CDR3nt: TGTGCCAGCAGTTTACGCAGGGGTGATGGCTACACCTTC
d_gene: TRBD2; v_gene: TRBV9; abundance: NA; j_gene: TRBJ2-2; CDR3aa: CASSGPSGRPTGELFF; CDR3nt: TGTGCCAGCAGCGGACCTAGCGGGAGGCCGACCGGGGAGCTGTTTTTT
d_gene: TRBD1; v_gene: TRBV6-2/TRBV6-3; abundance: NA; j_gene: TRBJ2-2; CDR3aa: CASSYSKMGQGALIGELFF; CDR3nt: TGTGCCAGCAGTTACTCGAAGATGGGCCAGGGGGCTTTAATCGGGGAGCTGTTTTTT
d_gene: TRBD1; v_gene: TRBV20-1; abundance: few; j_gene: TRBJ2-7; CDR3aa: CSAGDRVEQYF; CDR3nt: TGCAGTGCTGGGGACAGGGTCGAGCAGTACTTC
d_gene: TRBD1; v_gene: TRBV5-6; abundance: NA; j_gene: TRBJ1-1; CDR3aa: CASRMTGGVNTEAFF; CDR3nt: TGTGCCAGCAGAATGACAGGGGGCGTGAACACTGAAGCTTTCTTT
d_gene: NA; v_gene: TRBV6-2/TRBV6-3; abundance: NA; j_gene: TRBJ2-3; CDR3aa: CASSYSTLTDTQYF; CDR3nt: TGTGCCAGCAGTTACTCGACACTCACAGATACGCAGTATTTT
d_gene: NA; v_gene: TRBV15; abundance: hyperexpanded; j_gene: TRBJ2-7; CDR3aa: CATSRVSAQEEQYF; CDR3nt: TGTGCCACCAGCAGAGTTAGCGCCCAAGAGGAGCAGTACTTC